This is a list of T cell receptor beta chains from one sample in a study of T cell responses to AZD1222 COVID-19 vaccine. Repertoires were generated with immunoSEQ multiplex PCR, while TCRdb's copy carries only in-frame clones and drops some. The data hold about 110,000 clones, with about 92% observed a single time. Sequencing was performed on peripheral blood, taken on day 0 of MenACWY control vaccination. The source is an adult in good health. Each CDR3 is given with its conserved first and last residue. D genes are given only for firm matches. The size entry is marked missing in some rows and otherwise reads once, few, many or a size class.

d_gene	v_gene	abundance	j_gene	CDR3aa	CDR3nt
NA	TRBV6-5	NA	TRBJ1-6	CASKSSYNSPLHF	TGTGCCAGCAAGAGCTCCTATAATTCACCCCTCCACTTT
NA	TRBV24-1	NA	TRBJ1-2	CATSPGRINYGYTF	TGTGCCACCAGTCCGGGACGGATAAACTATGGCTACACCTTC
TRBD1	TRBV12-3/TRBV12-4	once	TRBJ1-5	CASSIGQGQPQHF	TGTGCCAGCAGTATCGGACAGGGGCAGCCCCAGCATTTT
NA	TRBV30	NA	TRBJ1-6	CAWSVRQGYSPLHF	TGTGCCTGGAGTGTACGCCAGGGGTATTCACCCCTCCACTTT
TRBD2	TRBV9	NA	TRBJ2-3	CASSVGRGGGGRTDTQYF	TGTGCCAGCAGCGTAGGACGAGGCGGCGGGGGGCGCACAGATACGCAGTATTTT
TRBD2	TRBV9	NA	TRBJ2-3	CASSVAGGLVNTQYF	TGTGCCAGCAGCGTAGCGGGGGGGCTGGTGAATACGCAGTATTTT
TRBD1	TRBV19	NA	TRBJ1-1	CASSAQGASNTEAFF	TGTGCCAGTAGTGCCCAGGGGGCTTCGAACACTGAAGCTTTCTTT
TRBD1	TRBV7-9	NA	TRBJ1-5	CASSLGQGNQPQHF	TGTGCCAGCAGCTTAGGACAGGGGAATCAGCCCCAGCATTTT
NA	TRBV6-5	NA	TRBJ1-1	CASSSIQANTEAFF	TGTGCCAGCAGTTCAATACAGGCGAACACTGAAGCTTTCTTT
NA	TRBV7-2	NA	TRBJ2-3	CASSSGTLVKIDTQYF	TGTGCCAGCAGCTCCGGAACCCTCGTAAAAATAGATACGCAGTATTTT
TRBD1	TRBV5-4	NA	TRBJ1-4	CASSPQGAGVEKLFF	TGTGCCAGCAGCCCACAGGGGGCTGGGGTTGAAAAACTGTTTTTT
NA	TRBV24-1	NA	TRBJ2-3	CATRASTDTQYF	TGTGCCACCAGGGCTAGCACAGATACGCAGTATTTT
TRBD1	TRBV27	NA	TRBJ1-1	CASSPGQGGNTEAFF	TGTGCCAGCAGTCCAGGACAGGGGGGGAACACTGAAGCTTTCTTT
TRBD1	TRBV5-1	NA	TRBJ1-1	CASSLYPGQGHMNTEAFF	TGCGCCAGCAGCTTGTATCCCGGACAGGGCCACATGAACACTGAAGCTTTCTTT
TRBD1	TRBV6-5	NA	TRBJ1-2	CASSYVEGANGYTF	TGTGCCAGCAGTTACGTGGAGGGGGCGAATGGCTACACCTTC
TRBD1	TRBV27	NA	TRBJ1-1	CASSLMSAGGWKTEAFF	TGTGCCAGCAGTTTAATGTCGGCAGGGGGTTGGAAGACTGAAGCTTTCTTT
NA	TRBV9	NA	TRBJ2-3	CASSPAGGGVGSDTQYF	TGTGCCAGCAGCCCAGCAGGAGGAGGTGTAGGCTCAGATACGCAGTATTTT
TRBD1	TRBV10-2	NA	TRBJ1-2	CASGGQGLRGYTF	TGCGCCAGCGGGGGACAGGGGCTTCGTGGCTACACCTTC
NA	TRBV4-1	NA	TRBJ2-5	CASSQVKGQETQYF	TGCGCCAGCAGCCAAGTCAAGGGCCAAGAGACCCAGTACTTC
NA	TRBV19	NA	TRBJ1-1	CASSIVRQGSLNTEAFF	TGTGCCAGTAGTATAGTGAGGCAGGGGAGTCTGAACACTGAAGCTTTCTTT
NA	TRBV4-2	NA	TRBJ1-1	CASSQDGSQAFF	TGTGCCAGCAGCCAAGATGGGAGCCAAGCTTTCTTT
NA	TRBV7-8	NA	TRBJ1-2	CASSLEGTRGYTF	TGTGCCAGCAGCTTAGAAGGGACTAGGGGCTACACCTTC
TRBD1	TRBV12-5	NA	TRBJ1-1	CASGFTGVGTEAFF	TGTGCTAGTGGTTTTACAGGGGTAGGCACTGAAGCTTTCTTT
TRBD2	TRBV7-9	NA	TRBJ2-3	CASSLNAGVSTDTQYF	TGTGCCAGCAGCTTAAACGCGGGGGTCAGCACAGATACGCAGTATTTT
NA	TRBV9	NA	TRBJ1-1	CASSPHRARTEAFF	TGTGCCAGCAGCCCTCACAGGGCACGCACTGAAGCTTTCTTT
NA	TRBV28	NA	TRBJ2-1	CASIRGGGSYNEQFF	TGTGCCAGCATTAGAGGGGGGGGCTCCTACAATGAGCAGTTCTTC
NA	TRBV9	once	TRBJ2-2	CASSAGLLNTGELFF	TGTGCCAGCAGCGCGGGACTTCTGAACACCGGGGAGCTGTTTTTT
NA	TRBV4-1	once	TRBJ1-3	CASSQQGTKGGNTIYF	TGCGCCAGCAGCCAACAAGGGACTAAGGGTGGAAACACCATATATTTT
NA	TRBV5-6	NA	TRBJ2-1	CASSYSPGLYNEQFF	TGTGCCAGCAGCTATAGTCCGGGTTTATACAATGAGCAGTTCTTC
NA	TRBV3-1/TRBV3-2	NA	TRBJ1-2	CASSQALYGYTF	TGTGCCAGCAGCCAAGCACTCTATGGCTACACCTTC
TRBD1	TRBV5-1	NA	TRBJ1-2	CASRTGTGPYGYTF	TGCGCCAGCAGGACCGGGACAGGACCCTATGGCTACACCTTC
NA	TRBV27	NA	TRBJ1-6	CASSRVDGSPLHF	TGTGCCAGCAGCAGGGTGGACGGCTCACCCCTCCACTTT
NA	TRBV27	once	TRBJ1-1	CASRTGRNTEAFF	TGTGCCAGCAGAACGGGACGCAACACTGAAGCTTTCTTT
NA	TRBV3-1/TRBV3-2	NA	TRBJ2-4	CASSQQGAKNIQYF	TGTGCCAGCAGCCAACAGGGGGCCAAAAACATTCAGTACTTC
TRBD2	TRBV5-1	NA	TRBJ2-3	CASSSPGLAGPDTQYF	TGCGCCAGCAGCTCCCCGGGACTAGCGGGGCCGGATACGCAGTATTTT
NA	TRBV5-1	NA	TRBJ1-3	CASSSGGPNSGNTIYF	TGCGCCAGCAGCTCCGGGGGGCCAAACTCTGGAAACACCATATATTTT
NA	TRBV7-9	NA	TRBJ1-6	CASNKEPNSPLHF	TGTGCCAGCAACAAGGAACCTAATTCACCCCTCCACTTT
NA	TRBV30	NA	TRBJ2-2	CAWSTTAPGELFF	TGTGCCTGGAGCACGACGGCCCCCGGGGAGCTGTTTTTT
TRBD1	TRBV5-4	NA	TRBJ2-5	CASSLGTGGAKTQYF	TGTGCCAGCAGCTTGGGGACAGGGGGCGCGAAGACCCAGTACTTC
NA	TRBV27	once	TRBJ1-2	CASRRDGYYGYTF	TGTGCCAGCAGAAGAGACGGCTACTATGGCTACACCTTC
NA	TRBV7-3	NA	TRBJ1-3	CASSPQNGNTIYF	TGTGCCAGCAGCCCCCAAAACGGAAACACCATATATTTT
TRBD1	TRBV6-2/TRBV6-3	NA	TRBJ1-2	CASSRDRGQSYGYTF	TGTGCCAGCAGTCGGGACAGGGGGCAAAGCTATGGCTACACCTTC
NA	TRBV9	NA	TRBJ1-1	CASSVGGYSTEAFF	TGTGCCAGCAGCGTAGGGGGCTACAGTACTGAAGCTTTCTTT
NA	TRBV5-1	NA	TRBJ2-5	CASSLTGSQETQYF	TGCGCCAGCAGCTTAACAGGATCTCAAGAGACCCAGTACTTC
TRBD2	TRBV3-1/TRBV3-2	NA	TRBJ2-1	CASSQRGGGNEQFF	TGTGCCAGCAGCCAACGCGGGGGAGGCAATGAGCAGTTCTTC
NA	TRBV30	NA	TRBJ1-1	CAWSVFSAEAFF	TGTGCCTGGAGTGTATTCTCCGCTGAAGCTTTCTTT
NA	TRBV11-2	NA	TRBJ1-1	CASSFVVTEAFF	TGTGCCAGCAGCTTTGTGGTCACTGAAGCTTTCTTT
NA	TRBV5-6	NA	TRBJ1-4	CASSRTVGVDLGEKLFF	TGTGCCAGCAGCAGGACAGTGGGAGTTGATTTAGGTGAAAAACTGTTTTTT
TRBD1	TRBV6-1	NA	TRBJ2-2	CASSEVGQGGTGELFF	TGTGCCAGCAGTGAAGTTGGACAGGGGGGGACCGGGGAGCTGTTTTTT
NA	TRBV5-6	NA	TRBJ2-3	CASSIGRSDTQYF	TGTGCCAGCAGCATTGGACGCTCCGATACGCAGTATTTT
NA	TRBV10-3	NA	TRBJ1-4	CAISELSGAGEKLFF	TGTGCCATCAGTGAGCTATCAGGGGCAGGGGAAAAACTGTTTTTT
NA	TRBV15	NA	TRBJ1-3	CATGRGQAGNTIYF	TGTGCCACCGGCCGGGGGCAAGCAGGAAACACCATATATTTT
TRBD2	TRBV5-1	once	TRBJ2-3	CASSPGGATDTQYF	TGCGCCAGCAGCCCCGGGGGGGCCACAGATACGCAGTATTTT
NA	TRBV10-1	NA	TRBJ1-2	CASSESDGRRPYGYTF	TGCGCCAGCAGTGAGTCGGACGGCCGGAGGCCCTATGGCTACACCTTC
TRBD1	TRBV30	NA	TRBJ1-5	CAWSDGQGENQPQHF	TGTGCCTGGAGTGACGGACAGGGGGAAAATCAGCCCCAGCATTTT
TRBD1	TRBV4-2	NA	TRBJ1-5	CASSQGSTGGYQPQHF	TGTGCCAGCAGCCAAGGTTCCACAGGGGGGTATCAGCCCCAGCATTTT
NA	TRBV2	NA	TRBJ1-5	CASSRESGVYQPQHF	TGTGCCAGCAGCCGAGAGTCGGGGGTTTACCAGCCCCAGCATTTT
TRBD2	TRBV11-2	NA	TRBJ2-1	CASSSFRAGGKNNEQFF	TGTGCCAGCAGTTCTTTTAGGGCGGGGGGAAAAAACAATGAGCAGTTCTTC
NA	TRBV7-3	NA	TRBJ2-1	CASSPNPRTENEQFF	TGTGCCAGCAGCCCGAACCCACGGACGGAGAATGAGCAGTTCTTC